The present entry profiles one TCR beta chain with its context. The data originate from a study of blood T cell repertoires in COVID-19. The method was immunoSEQ multiplex PCR; TCRdb's version includes in-frame clones alone and lacks a portion of them. Of some 250,000 clones in the sample, roughly 91% are singletons; the top ten hold 0.9% to 1%. CDR1 and CDR2 (germline): KGHSH, LQKENI. The CDR3 is 18 residues long. The V end was cut by 3 bases, the J end by 8 bases, with 25 bases between. The specimen sequenced was peripheral blood. The clonotype was recovered from a middle-aged woman who had recovered from COVID-19. The chain recombines TRBV18 with TRBJ1-4; D possibly corresponds to TRBD1 (6 bases). The CDR3: CASSPNKTPTGPGEKLFF. CDR3 sequence (DNA): TGTGCCAGCTCACCCAATAAGACTCCAACAGGGCCGGGGGAAAAACTGTTTTTT.